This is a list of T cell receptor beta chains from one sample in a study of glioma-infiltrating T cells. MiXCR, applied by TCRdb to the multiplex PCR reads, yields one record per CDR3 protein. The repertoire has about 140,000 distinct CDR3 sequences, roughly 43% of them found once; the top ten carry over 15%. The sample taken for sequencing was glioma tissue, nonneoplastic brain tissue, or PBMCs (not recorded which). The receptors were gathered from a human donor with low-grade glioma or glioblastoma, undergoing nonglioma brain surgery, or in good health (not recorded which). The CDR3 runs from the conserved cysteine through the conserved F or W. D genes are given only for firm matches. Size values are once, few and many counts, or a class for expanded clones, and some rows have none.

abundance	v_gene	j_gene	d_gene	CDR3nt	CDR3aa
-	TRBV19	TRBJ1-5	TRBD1	TGTGCCAGCTCAGACAGGGGGCCGTATAGCAATCAGCCCCAGCATTTT	CASSDRGPYSNQPQHF
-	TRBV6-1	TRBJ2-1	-	TGTGCCAGCAGTCCCGGCCGGGAGACCTACAATGAGCAGTTCTTC	CASSPGRETYNEQFF
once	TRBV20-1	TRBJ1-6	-	TGCAGTGCACCTCGGACAGTTTCTGATTCACCCCTCCACTTT	CSAPRTVSDSPLHF
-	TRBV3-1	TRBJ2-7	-	TGTGCCAGCAGCCAATCGCAGATCTACGAGCAGTACTTC	CASSQSQIYEQYF
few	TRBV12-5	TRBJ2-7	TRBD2	TGTGCTAGTGGTCCCGGACTAGTCTACGAGCAGTACTTC	CASGPGLVYEQYF
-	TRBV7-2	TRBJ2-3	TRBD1	TGTGCCAGCAGCGCCGGGACAGGGAGTACAGATACGCAGTATTTT	CASSAGTGSTDTQYF
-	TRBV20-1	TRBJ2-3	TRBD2	TGCAGTGCTAGAGCGTTAGCGGGAGGAGCAGATACGCAGTATTTT	CSARALAGGADTQYF
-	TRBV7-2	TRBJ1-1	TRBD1	TGTGCCAGCAGCATTCAGACAGGGGCATCCACTGAAGCTTTCTTT	CASSIQTGASTEAFF
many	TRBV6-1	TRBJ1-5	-	TGTGCCAGCAGTGAATCGGGGGGCGCCCAGCCCCAGCATTTT	CASSESGGAQPQHF
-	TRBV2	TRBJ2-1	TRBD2	TGTGCCAGCAGGCGGGAGATGGGTATCAATGAGCAGTTCTTC	CASRREMGINEQFF
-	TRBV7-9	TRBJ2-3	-	TGTGCCAGCAGCTTACTATCGGCACAGGGATGGACAGATACGCAGTATTTT	CASSLLSAQGWTDTQYF
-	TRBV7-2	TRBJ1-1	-	TGTGCCAGCAGCTTAGAGTACAACACTGAAGCTTTCTTT	CASSLEYNTEAFF
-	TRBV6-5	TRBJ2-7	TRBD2	TGTGCCAGCAGTTCATCGAGCGGGAGGGCCCTCTACGAGCAGTACTTC	CASSSSSGRALYEQYF
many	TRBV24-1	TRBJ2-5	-	TGTGCCACCAGTGATCATACAGGGAGCCAAGAGACCCAGTACTTC	CATSDHTGSQETQYF
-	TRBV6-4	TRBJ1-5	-	TGTGCCAGTAGAACCAGGGTTTTTCAGCCCCAGCATTTT	CASRTRVFQPQHF
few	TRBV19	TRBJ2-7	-	TGTGCCAGTAGTATGAGTGCAGCGTCCTACGAGCAGTACTTC	CASSMSAASYEQYF
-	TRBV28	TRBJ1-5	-	TGTGCCAGCAGTTTTTGGGAAAGCAATCAGCCCCAGCATTTT	CASSFWESNQPQHF